This T cell receptor (beta chain) was documented in a study of T cell repertoires in cytomegalovirus infection. At the level of the study: Researchers turned to recently identified HLA-C-restricted CMV epitopes as well as well-studied HLA-B-restricted ones. The public TCR beta signatures pointed to both CMV infection and matching HLA type. Findings of the study overall: HLA-C-restricted CMV clonotypes gave the most frequent clonotype in two of eight donors.

On this clonotype: Its antigen is as yet unknown.

MiXCR was run by TCRdb on the reads, yielding one entry per CDR3 protein. The sample includes over 250,000 distinct CDR3 sequences, less than 25% of them seen just once. Germline V gene lookup returns CDR1 LGHNA and CDR2 YSLEER. CDR3 length: 13 amino acids. Trimming took 4 bases from V and 1 from J, leaving 6 bases between them. The TCR sequence derives from a human donor in good health (CMV status not recorded). Some clones in this sample may be carry-over from other donors' samples. The chain recombines TRBV4-3 with TRBJ2-3, with no clear D. The source material was cultured PBMCs, sampled from culture after CMV antigen stimulation. CDR3 amino acids: CASSPLRTDTQYF. The CDR3 nucleotides are TGCGCCAGCAGCCCTCTCCGCACAGATACGCAGTATTTT.